Sequencing of this T cell receptor (beta chain) was carried out in a study of T cells in localized non-small cell lung cancer. Study-level points and caveats: Elevated circulating T cell density in blood was associated with longer overall survival. Compared with tumor, uninvolved adjacent lung displayed greater T cell clonality, ranking highest overall.

TCRdb's copy holds only in-frame clones and misses some; the assay was immunoSEQ multiplex PCR. The sample has around 83,000 clones, 60% to 85% seen once. The table lists this clone with a count of one. Its antigen is not known. The length of the CDR3 is 14 residues. CDR1 KGHSH and CDR2 LQKENI come from the germline V gene. After removal of 6 bases from V and 5 bases from J, the junction contained 7 bases not matched to a gene. The V and J genes are TRBV18 and TRBJ2-5, with TRBD2 identical over 9 bases. The TCR was taken from a man aged 40 to 69 with stage II squamous cell lung carcinoma. Sample: PBMCs, taken before any cancer treatment. CDR3 sequence reads: CASSPSGARETQYF. The CDR3 region has the DNA TGTGCCAGCTCCCCTAGCGGGGCACGCGAGACCCAGTACTTC.